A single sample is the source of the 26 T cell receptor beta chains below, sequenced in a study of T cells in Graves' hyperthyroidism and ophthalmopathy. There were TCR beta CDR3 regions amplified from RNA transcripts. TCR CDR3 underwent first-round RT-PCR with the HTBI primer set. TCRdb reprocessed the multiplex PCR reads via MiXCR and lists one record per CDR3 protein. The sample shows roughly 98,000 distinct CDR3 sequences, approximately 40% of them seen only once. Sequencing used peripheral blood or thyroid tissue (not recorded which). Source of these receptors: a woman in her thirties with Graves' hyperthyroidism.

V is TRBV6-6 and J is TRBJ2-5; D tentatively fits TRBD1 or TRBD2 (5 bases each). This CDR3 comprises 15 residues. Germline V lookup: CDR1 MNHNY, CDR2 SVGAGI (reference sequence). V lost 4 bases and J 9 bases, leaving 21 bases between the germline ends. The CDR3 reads CASSLEGYSNQPQYF. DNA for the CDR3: TGTGCCAGCAGTTTAGAGGGGTATAGCAATCAGCCCCAGTACTTC.

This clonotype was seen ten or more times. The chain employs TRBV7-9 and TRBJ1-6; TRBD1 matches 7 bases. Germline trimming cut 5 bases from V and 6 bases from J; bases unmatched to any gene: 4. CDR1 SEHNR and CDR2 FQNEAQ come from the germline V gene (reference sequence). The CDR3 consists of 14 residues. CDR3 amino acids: CASSPGTVNSPLHF. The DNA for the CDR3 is TGTGCCAGCAGCCCCGGGACAGTTAATTCACCCCTCCACTTT.

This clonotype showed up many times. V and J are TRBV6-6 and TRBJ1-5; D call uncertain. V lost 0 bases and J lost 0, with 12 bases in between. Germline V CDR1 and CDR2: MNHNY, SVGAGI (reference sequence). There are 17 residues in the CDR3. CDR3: CASSYSVSSYSNQPQHF. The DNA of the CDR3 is TGTGCCAGCAGTTACTCGGTGTCGAGCTATAGCAATCAGCCCCAGCATTTT.

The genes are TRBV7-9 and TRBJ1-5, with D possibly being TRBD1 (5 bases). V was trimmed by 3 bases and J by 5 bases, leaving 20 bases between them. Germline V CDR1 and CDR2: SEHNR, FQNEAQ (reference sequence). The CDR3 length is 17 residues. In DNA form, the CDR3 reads TGTGCCAGCAGCTTGGGGATTGACAGTCACGGCGATCAGCCCCAGCATTTT. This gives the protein CASSLGIDSHGDQPQHF.

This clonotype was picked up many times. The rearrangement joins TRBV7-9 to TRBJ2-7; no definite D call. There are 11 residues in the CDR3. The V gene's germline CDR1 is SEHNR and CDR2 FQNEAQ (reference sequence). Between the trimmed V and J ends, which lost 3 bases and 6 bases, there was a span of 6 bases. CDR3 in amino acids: CASSFQREQYF. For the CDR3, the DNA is TGTGCCAGCAGCTTCCAGCGCGAGCAGTACTTC.

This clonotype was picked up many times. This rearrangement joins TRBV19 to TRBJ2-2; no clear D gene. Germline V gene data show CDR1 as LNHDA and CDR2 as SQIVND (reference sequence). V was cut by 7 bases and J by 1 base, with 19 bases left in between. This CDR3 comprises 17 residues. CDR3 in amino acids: CASTKNAIELNTGELFF. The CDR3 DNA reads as TGTGCCAGTACCAAAAACGCGATAGAGCTGAACACCGGGGAGCTGTTTTTT.

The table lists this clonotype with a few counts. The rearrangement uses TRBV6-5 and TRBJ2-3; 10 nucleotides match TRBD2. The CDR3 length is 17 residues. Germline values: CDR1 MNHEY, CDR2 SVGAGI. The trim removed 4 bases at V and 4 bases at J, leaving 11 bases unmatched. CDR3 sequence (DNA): TGTGCCAGCAGTTTATTGGGACTAGCGAGACCCCCAGATACGCAGTATTTT. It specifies CASSLLGLARPPDTQYF.

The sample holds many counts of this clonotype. The CDR3 region is CASSSWRLPGANVLTF. CDR3 sequence (DNA): TGTGCCAGCAGCTCCTGGCGGCTGCCTGGGGCCAACGTCCTGACTTTC. J is TRBJ2-6 and V is TRBV7-9; D is ambiguous. Germline V gene lookup returns CDR1 SEHNR and CDR2 FQNEAQ (reference sequence). This CDR3 comprises 16 residues. V gave up 4 bases and J gave up 2 bases, with 12 bases separating them.

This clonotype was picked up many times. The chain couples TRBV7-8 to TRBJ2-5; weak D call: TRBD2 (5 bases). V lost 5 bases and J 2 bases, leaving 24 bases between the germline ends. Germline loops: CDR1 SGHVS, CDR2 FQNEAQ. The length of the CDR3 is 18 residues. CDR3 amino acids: CASSQNPSGSFLQETQYF. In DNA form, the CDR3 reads TGTGCCAGCAGCCAGAACCCGTCGGGATCGTTTCTACAAGAGACCCAGTACTTC.

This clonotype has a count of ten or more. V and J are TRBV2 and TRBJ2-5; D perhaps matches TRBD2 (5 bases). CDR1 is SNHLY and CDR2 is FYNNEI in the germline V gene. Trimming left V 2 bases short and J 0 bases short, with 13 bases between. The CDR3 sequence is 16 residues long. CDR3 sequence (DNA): TGTGCCAGCAGTGAACTGGCTAGCCCGTACCAAGAGACCCAGTACTTC. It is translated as CASSELASPYQETQYF.

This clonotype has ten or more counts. CDR3 sequence: CSASGGRGFYEQYF. The CDR3 nucleotides read TGCAGTGCTAGTGGGGGGAGGGGGTTCTACGAGCAGTACTTC. The rearrangement joins TRBV20-1 to TRBJ2-7; weak D call: TRBD2 (7 bases). Germline V gene sequence: CDR1 DFQATT, CDR2 SNEGSKA (reference sequence). The CDR3 length is 14 residues. V lost 3 bases, J lost 3 bases, and 15 bases lay in between.

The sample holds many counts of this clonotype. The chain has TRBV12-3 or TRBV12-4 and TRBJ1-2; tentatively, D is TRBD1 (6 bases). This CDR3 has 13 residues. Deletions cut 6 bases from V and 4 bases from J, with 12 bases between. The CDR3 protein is CASSRGAPYGYTF. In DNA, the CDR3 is TGTGCCAGCAGCCGGGGGGCTCCCTATGGCTACACCTTC.

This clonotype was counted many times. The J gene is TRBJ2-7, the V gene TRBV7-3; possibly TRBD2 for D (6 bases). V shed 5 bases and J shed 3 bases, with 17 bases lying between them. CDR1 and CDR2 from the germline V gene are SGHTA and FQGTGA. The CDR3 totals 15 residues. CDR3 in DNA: TGTGCCAGCAGCCCCCCCGCGGGTAGCGGCTACGAGCAGTACTTC. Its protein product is CASSPPAGSGYEQYF.

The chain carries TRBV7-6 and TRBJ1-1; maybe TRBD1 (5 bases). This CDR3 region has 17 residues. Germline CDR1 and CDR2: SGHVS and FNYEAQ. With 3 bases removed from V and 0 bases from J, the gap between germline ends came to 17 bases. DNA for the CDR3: TGTGCCAGCAGCTTCATCCGGACAACACTAATGAACACTGAAGCTTTCTTT. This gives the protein CASSFIRTTLMNTEAFF.

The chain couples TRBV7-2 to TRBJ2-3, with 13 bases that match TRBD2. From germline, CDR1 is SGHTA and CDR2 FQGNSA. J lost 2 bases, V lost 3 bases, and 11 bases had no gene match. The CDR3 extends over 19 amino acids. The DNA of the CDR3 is TGTGCCAGCAGCTTGGGGCGGACTAGCGGGAGAACTGACACAGATACGCAGTATTTT. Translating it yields CASSLGRTSGRTDTDTQYF.

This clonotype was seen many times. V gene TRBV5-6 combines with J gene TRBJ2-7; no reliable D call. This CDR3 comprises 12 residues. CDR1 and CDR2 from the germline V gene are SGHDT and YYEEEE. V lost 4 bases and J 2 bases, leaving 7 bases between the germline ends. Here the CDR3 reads CASSLRTYEQYF. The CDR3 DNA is TGTGCCAGCAGCCTTCGAACCTACGAGCAGTACTTC.

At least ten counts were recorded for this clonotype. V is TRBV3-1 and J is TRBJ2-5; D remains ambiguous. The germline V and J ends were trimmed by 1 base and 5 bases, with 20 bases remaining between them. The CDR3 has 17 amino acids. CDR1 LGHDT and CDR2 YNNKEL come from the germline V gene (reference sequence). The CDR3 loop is CASSQVKGNPFGETQYF. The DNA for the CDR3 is TGTGCCAGCAGCCAAGTCAAAGGCAATCCCTTCGGGGAGACCCAGTACTTC.

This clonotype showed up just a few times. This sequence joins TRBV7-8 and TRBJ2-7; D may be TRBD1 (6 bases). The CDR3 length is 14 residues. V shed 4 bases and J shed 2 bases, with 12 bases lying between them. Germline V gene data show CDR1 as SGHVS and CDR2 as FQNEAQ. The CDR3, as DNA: TGTGCCAGCAGCTCACGACAGGTTGCCTACGAGCAGTACTTC. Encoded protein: CASSSRQVAYEQYF.

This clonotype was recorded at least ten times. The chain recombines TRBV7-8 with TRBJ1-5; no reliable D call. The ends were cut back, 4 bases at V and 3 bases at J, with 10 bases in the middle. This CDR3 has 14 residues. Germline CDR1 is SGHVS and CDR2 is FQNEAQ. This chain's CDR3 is CASSSPGLNQPQHF. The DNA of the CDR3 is TGTGCCAGCAGCTCCCCGGGTCTCAATCAGCCCCAGCATTTT.

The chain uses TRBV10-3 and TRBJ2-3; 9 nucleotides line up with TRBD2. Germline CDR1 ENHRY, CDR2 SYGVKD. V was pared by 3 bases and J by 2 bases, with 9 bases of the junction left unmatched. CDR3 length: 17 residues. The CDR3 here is CAISEGGAGGITDTQYF. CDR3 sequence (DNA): TGTGCCATCAGTGAAGGTGGAGCGGGAGGAATCACAGATACGCAGTATTTT.

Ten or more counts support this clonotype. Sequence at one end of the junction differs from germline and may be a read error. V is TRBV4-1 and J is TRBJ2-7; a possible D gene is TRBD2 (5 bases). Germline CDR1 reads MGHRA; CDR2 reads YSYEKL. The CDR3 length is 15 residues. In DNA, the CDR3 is TGCGCCAGCAGTCAAGCGGCGTTCCCCTCCTACGAGCAGTACTTC. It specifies CASSQAAFPSYEQYF.

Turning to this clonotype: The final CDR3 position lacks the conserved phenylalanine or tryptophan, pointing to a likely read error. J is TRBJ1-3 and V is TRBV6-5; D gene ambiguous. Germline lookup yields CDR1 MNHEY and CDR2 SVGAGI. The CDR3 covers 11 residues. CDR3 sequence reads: CANSYRHTIYC. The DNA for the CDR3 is TGTGCCAACAGTTATAGGCACACCATATATTGT.

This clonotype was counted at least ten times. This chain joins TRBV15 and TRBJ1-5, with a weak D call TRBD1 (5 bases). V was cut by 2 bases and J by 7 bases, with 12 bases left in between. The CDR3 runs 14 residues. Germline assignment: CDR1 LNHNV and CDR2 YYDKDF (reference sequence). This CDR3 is CATSRHRGYQPQHF. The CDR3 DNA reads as TGTGCCACCAGCAGACATCGGGGGTACCAGCCCCAGCATTTT. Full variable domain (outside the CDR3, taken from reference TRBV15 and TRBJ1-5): DAMVIQNPRYQVTQFGKPVTLSCSQTLNHNVMYWYQQKSSQAPKLLFHYYDKDFNNEADTPDNFQSRRPNTSFCFLDIRSPGLGDTAMYLCATSRHRGYQPQHFGDGTRLSIL.

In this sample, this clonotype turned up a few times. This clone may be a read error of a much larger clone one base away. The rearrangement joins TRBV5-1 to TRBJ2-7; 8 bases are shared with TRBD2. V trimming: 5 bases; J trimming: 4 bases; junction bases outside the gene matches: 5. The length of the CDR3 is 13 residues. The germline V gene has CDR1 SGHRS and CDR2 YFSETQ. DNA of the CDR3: TGCGCCAGCAGACTAGCGGAACATTACGAGCAGTACTTC. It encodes CASRLAEHYEQYF.

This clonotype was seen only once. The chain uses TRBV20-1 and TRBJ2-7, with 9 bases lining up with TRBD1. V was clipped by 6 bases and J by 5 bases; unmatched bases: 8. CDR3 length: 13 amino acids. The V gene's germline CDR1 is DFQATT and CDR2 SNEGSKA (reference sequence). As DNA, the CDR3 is TGCAGTGCGTGGGACAGGGCAGGCAACGAGCAGTACTTC. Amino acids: CSAWDRAGNEQYF.

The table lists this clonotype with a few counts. The CDR3 bases are TGTGCCAGCCAACACACGACAGGGTCCGATACGCAGTATTTT. It yields the protein CASQHTTGSDTQYF. The chain has TRBV6-6 and TRBJ2-3; 7 nucleotides line up with TRBD1. There are 14 residues in the CDR3. Germline-derived CDR1 and CDR2 are MNHNY and SVGAGI (reference sequence). V shed 8 bases, J shed 6 bases, and the junction held 11 bases outside the gene matches.